Each of the 3 T cell receptor beta chains below was sequenced from the same sample in a study of blood T cell repertoires in COVID-19. Some clones are missing from TCRdb's copy, which holds only in-frame ones; the method was immunoSEQ multiplex PCR. The sample contains 130,000 or so clones, 80% to 90% of which appear only once. Sequences were obtained from peripheral blood. The receptors originated from a human donor in a cohort sampled during active COVID-19.

V gene TRBV3-1 (or the pseudogene TRBV3-2) combines with J gene TRBJ2-4, with 13 bases lining up with TRBD2. The CDR3 extends over 18 amino acids. V lost 5 bases and J lost 3; bases outside the gene matches: 10. Germline V lookup: CDR1 LGHDT, CDR2 YNNKEL (reference sequence). CDR3 sequence reads: CASSYTSGGAGDKNIQYF. As DNA, the CDR3 is TGTGCCAGCAGCTACACTAGCGGGGGGGCCGGGGACAAAAACATTCAGTACTTC.

J is TRBJ2-5 and V is TRBV5-1; 9 bases map to TRBD2. This CDR3 has 15 amino acids. Per the germline V gene, CDR1 is SGHRS and CDR2 is YFSETQ. Trimming cost V 4 bases and J 2 bases; bases outside gene matches: 6. CDR3 DNA sequence: TGCGCCAGCAGCCCGATGGCGGGGGGGCAAGAGACCCAGTACTTC. Amino acid sequence: CASSPMAGGQETQYF.

In the case of this clone: The same CDR3 also results from other DNA sequences found in this sample. This sequence joins TRBV29-1 and TRBJ2-3; 7 nucleotides align to TRBD1. J gave up 4 bases and V 6 bases, and 4 bases lay outside the gene matches. Germline assignment: CDR1 SQVTM and CDR2 ANQGSEA. The CDR3 runs 12 residues. The CDR3 nucleotides read TGCAGCGTAGATACAGGGGCAGATACGCAGTATTTT. Translation gives CSVDTGADTQYF.